The next 9 T cell receptor beta chains were all read from a single sample in a study of blood T cell repertoires in COVID-19. TCRdb's copy holds only in-frame clones and misses some; the assay was immunoSEQ multiplex PCR. The sample lists some 150,000 clones; about 90% were seen once. Sequenced sample: peripheral blood. These receptors were collected from a man aged 45-65 years who had recovered from COVID-19.

J is TRBJ2-3 and V is TRBV6-5; 8 nucleotides agree with TRBD2. Germline trimming cut 8 bases from V and 2 bases from J; bases unmatched to any gene: 9. Germline V CDR1 and CDR2: MNHEY, SVGAGI. The CDR3 is made up of 15 amino acids. The CDR3 DNA sequence: TGTGCCAGCGGGCCTTCCGGGGGGGACACAGATACGCAGTATTTT. This encodes CASGPSGGDTDTQYF.

The V and J genes are TRBV9 and TRBJ2-1; 11 positions match TRBD2. CDR3 length: 16 amino acids. Per germline, CDR1 SGDLS and CDR2 YYNGEE. V shed 0 bases and J 4 bases; nucleotides not matched to a gene: 3. CDR3 in amino acids: CASSVEGTSGYNEQFF. DNA of the CDR3: TGTGCCAGCAGCGTAGAAGGGACTAGCGGTTACAATGAGCAGTTCTTC.

The rearrangement links TRBV11-3 to TRBJ2-7, with D perhaps matching TRBD1 (6 bases). The CDR3 spans 12 residues. Deletions cut 3 bases from V and 4 bases from J, with 7 bases between. Germline-derived CDR1 and CDR2 are SGHNT and YENEEA. The CDR3, as DNA: TGTGCCAGCAGCTTTCAGGGGTACGAGCAGTACTTC. Amino acids: CASSFQGYEQYF. The full variable domain, with the rest looked up from reference TRBV11-3 and TRBJ2-7, is EAGVVQSPRYKIIEKKQPVAFWCNPISGHNTLYWYLQNLGQGPELLIRYENEEAVDDSQLPKDRFSAERLKGVDSTLKIQPAELGDSAVYLCASSFQGYEQYFGPGTRLTVT.

In its sample, this clone was seen once. The chain joins TRBV6-4 to TRBJ1-4; TRBD1 is a possible D gene (5 bases). Germline V gene lookup returns CDR1 MRHNA and CDR2 SNTAGT. Trimming removed 1 base at V and 0 bases at J, with 6 bases between. This CDR3 spans 15 amino acids. This CDR3 reads CASSDWGATNEKLFF. The CDR3 DNA reads TGTGCCAGCAGTGACTGGGGGGCAACTAATGAAAAACTGTTTTTT.

The chain is built from TRBV23-1 and TRBJ1-5, with D tentatively TRBD1 (5 bases). TRBV23-1 is recorded as an ORF, its role being uncertain. This CDR3 comprises 16 residues. CDR3 residues: CDYPRHGPGGGQPQHF. CDR3 DNA: TGCGACTACCCACGCCACGGGCCGGGGGGGGGTCAGCCCCAGCATTTT.

The genes are TRBV7-2 and TRBJ1-6; D possibly corresponds to TRBD1 (6 bases). The germline V gene encodes CDR1 SGHTA and CDR2 FQGNSA. The CDR3 is 15 amino acids. V was pared by 5 bases and J by 9 bases, with 17 bases between. The CDR3 sequence: CASSQRTGFGSPLHF. CDR3 in DNA: TGTGCCAGCAGCCAACGTACAGGGTTTGGTTCACCCCTCCACTTT. The whole variable domain, filled in from reference TRBV7-2 and TRBJ1-6, reads GAGVSQSPSNKVTEKGKDVELRCDPISGHTALYWYRQSLGQGLEFLIYFQGNSAPDKSGLPSDRFSAERTGGSVSTLTIQRTQQEDSAVYLCASSQRTGFGSPLHFGNGTRLTVT.

This clone has a single count. The rearrangement links TRBV4-1 to TRBJ2-7; the match to TRBD2 covers 13 bases. This CDR3 has 17 amino acids. Germline CDR1 and CDR2: MGHRA and YSYEKL. After removal of 2 bases from V and 0 bases from J, the junction contained 4 bases not matched to a gene. The DNA of the CDR3 is TGCGCCAGCAGCCAACACGGACTAGCGGGGGCCTCCTACGAGCAGTACTTC. It specifies CASSQHGLAGASYEQYF.

In its sample, this clone was seen once. The chain uses TRBV7-6 and TRBJ2-3, with TRBD2 matching over 12 bases. Unmatched junction bases numbered 14, after V lost 6 bases and J lost 4 bases. Germline V gives CDR1 SGHVS, CDR2 FNYEAQ. The CDR3 spans 18 residues. CDR3 residues: CASSTTSGGFHQSDTQYF. DNA of the CDR3: TGTGCCAGCAGTACTACTAGCGGGGGGTTTCATCAGTCAGATACGCAGTATTTT.

The chain combines TRBV4-2 with TRBJ1-5; maybe TRBD1 (6 bases). This CDR3 spans 16 amino acids. Deletions cut 0 bases from V and 7 bases from J, with 16 bases between. CDR1 LGHNA and CDR2 YNFKEQ come from the germline V gene. In DNA form, the CDR3 reads TGTGCCAGCAGCCAAGACTATATGGGGAGGGGGCAGCCCCAGCATTTT. Encoded protein: CASSQDYMGRGQPQHF.